The clone carrying this T cell receptor beta chain came up once. The data were taken from a study of blood T cell repertoires in COVID-19. The V gene lost 6 bases and the J gene lost 9 bases, with 21 bases spanning the gap. Germline lookup yields CDR1 MNHNY and CDR2 SVGAGI (reference sequence). The CDR3 runs 14 residues. The repertoire was sequenced with immunoSEQ multiplex PCR; TCRdb's copy has only in-frame clones and lacks some. The table lists 130,000 or so clones, about 86% of them singletons. Sequencing was done on a sample of peripheral blood. V is TRBV6-6 and J is TRBJ2-7, with a possible D match to TRBD1 (6 bases). This TCR was sampled from a woman aged 55-69 years with acute or convalescent COVID-19. CDR3 DNA: TGTGCCAGCAGGCCACCCCGACAGGCCAGCTCGCAGTACTTC. Protein product: CASRPPRQASSQYF.